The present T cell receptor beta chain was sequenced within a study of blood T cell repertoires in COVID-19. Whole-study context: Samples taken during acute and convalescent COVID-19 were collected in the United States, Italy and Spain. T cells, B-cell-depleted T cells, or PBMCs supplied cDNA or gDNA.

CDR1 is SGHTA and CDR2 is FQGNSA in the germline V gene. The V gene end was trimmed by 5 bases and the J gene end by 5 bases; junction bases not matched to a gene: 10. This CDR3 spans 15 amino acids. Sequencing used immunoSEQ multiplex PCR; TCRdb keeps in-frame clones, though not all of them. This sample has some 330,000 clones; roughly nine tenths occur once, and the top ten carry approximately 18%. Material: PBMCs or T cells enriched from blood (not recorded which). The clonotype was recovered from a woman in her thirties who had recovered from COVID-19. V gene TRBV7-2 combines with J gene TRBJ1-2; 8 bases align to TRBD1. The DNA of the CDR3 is TGTGCCAGCAGCAAACGGGACAGGCTGAGGTATGGCTACACCTTC. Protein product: CASSKRDRLRYGYTF. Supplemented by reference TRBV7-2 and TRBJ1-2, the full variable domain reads GAGVSQSPSNKVTEKGKDVELRCDPISGHTALYWYRQSLGQGLEFLIYFQGNSAPDKSGLPSDRFSAERTGGSVSTLTIQRTQQEDSAVYLCASSKRDRLRYGYTFGSGTRLTVV.